These 22 T cell receptor beta chains were all obtained from the same sample, sequenced in a study of T cell responses to AZD1222 COVID-19 vaccine (dated by TCRdb to the early 2020s). The time point label corresponds to: baseline before first vaccination. Receptor amplification or capture employed the immunoSEQ multiplex PCR assay. TCRdb holds this immuneACCESS table with in-frame rearrangements only. Some clones are missing; in checked studies, unresolved V genes explain under half, and the rest has no known cause. The sample table shows about 180,000 clones, and about 91% are seen once. The leading ten clones occupy approximately 8% of the sample. Sequencing used peripheral blood, obtained on day 0 of AZD1222 vaccination. The receptors shown here come from an adult in good health.

CDR3 sequence reads: CASSSGWGLSSGNTIYF. The CDR3 DNA reads as TGCGCCAGCAGCTCAGGGTGGGGGCTGAGCTCTGGAAACACCATATATTTT. The rearrangement links TRBV5-1 to TRBJ1-3; TRBD1 might be the D (6 bases). The CDR3 consists of 17 residues. Germline-derived CDR1 and CDR2 are SGHRS and YFSETQ. Trimming shortened V by 3 bases and J by 0 bases, and 16 bases separated the two germline ends.

The chain carries TRBV19 and TRBJ2-3; TRBD2 matches 7 bases. The CDR3 spans 14 residues. Germline assignment: CDR1 LNHDA and CDR2 SQIVND (reference sequence). Losses at the gene ends were 6 bases for V and 2 bases for J; bases not matched to a gene: 5. CDR3 sequence reads: CASSAGVTTDTQYF. CDR3 coding DNA: TGTGCCAGTAGCGCGGGGGTGACCACAGATACGCAGTATTTT.

The V gene is TRBV6-5, the J gene TRBJ1-3; 7 bases line up with TRBD1. Germline trimming cut 8 bases from V and 0 bases from J; bases unmatched to any gene: 1. The CDR3 is made up of 13 amino acids. Germline V gene sequence: CDR1 MNHEY, CDR2 SVGAGI. CDR3 residues: CASRDSSGNTIYF. CDR3 nucleotide sequence: TGTGCCAGCCGGGACAGCTCTGGAAACACCATATATTTT.

The chain is built from TRBV28 and TRBJ1-5; a possible D gene is TRBD1 (5 bases). Germline V lookup: CDR1 MDHEN, CDR2 SYDVKM. The V and J ends lost 5 bases and 2 bases respectively, with 13 bases between them. CDR3 length: 15 residues. The CDR3 DNA reads TGTGCCAGCAGTCCCCAGGGTTTGGGCAATCAGCCCCAGCATTTT. Its translation: CASSPQGLGNQPQHF.

V gene TRBV29-1 combines with J gene TRBJ1-5; no clear D gene. This CDR3 has 14 residues. V lost 4 bases and J 5 bases, leaving 15 bases between the germline ends. Germline-derived CDR1 and CDR2 are SQVTM and ANQGSEA. CDR3 loop: CSVALGGRDQPQHF. CDR3 DNA sequence: TGCAGCGTTGCTCTCGGAGGGAGGGATCAGCCCCAGCATTTT.

The chain is built from TRBV6-6 and TRBJ1-2; D remains ambiguous. V gave up 8 bases and J gave up 0 bases, with 10 bases separating them. The CDR3 is 13 residues long. The germline V gene has CDR1 MNHNY and CDR2 SVGAGI (reference sequence). This chain's CDR3 is CASAPGANYGYTF. CDR3 nucleotides: TGTGCCAGCGCCCCAGGCGCTAACTATGGCTACACCTTC.

V gene TRBV19 combines with J gene TRBJ1-2; 7 bases map to TRBD1. V shed 6 bases and J 3 bases; nucleotides not matched to a gene: 10. The germline V gene encodes CDR1 LNHDA and CDR2 SQIVND (reference sequence). This CDR3 region has 15 residues. The CDR3 nucleotides are TGTGCCAGTAGCCCAGGAGGGGGCCGAGACTATGGCTACACCTTC. Amino acid sequence: CASSPGGGRDYGYTF.

This rearrangement joins TRBV28 to TRBJ1-6, with unresolved D. Germline values: CDR1 MDHEN, CDR2 SYDVKM. Deletions cut 3 bases from V and 9 bases from J, with 9 bases between. CDR3 length: 13 amino acids. The CDR3 here is CASSLDRGSPLHF. The CDR3 DNA is TGTGCCAGCAGTTTGGACCGAGGTTCACCCCTCCACTTT.

This rearrangement joins TRBV6-5 to TRBJ1-1; D may be TRBD1 (6 bases). CDR1 and CDR2 from the germline V gene are MNHEY and SVGAGI. V gave up 5 bases and J gave up 3 bases, with 13 bases separating them. The CDR3 extends over 14 amino acids. In nucleotides, the CDR3 is TGTGCCAGCAGTCATCAGGGGTTCGACACTGAAGCTTTCTTT. It is translated as CASSHQGFDTEAFF.

The rearrangement links TRBV7-8 to TRBJ2-7; D perhaps matches TRBD1 (7 bases). The germline gives CDR1 SGHVS, CDR2 FQNEAQ. V was shortened by 5 bases and J by 1 base, with 12 bases between the two germline ends. This CDR3 has 14 amino acids. The CDR3, as DNA: TGTGCCAGCAGCCCGACAGGGAGGTCCTACGAGCAGTACTTC. Translated: CASSPTGRSYEQYF.

For the CDR3, the DNA is TGTGCCAGCAGACCATCCCGAAAAGGGGAGCTGTTTTTT. It encodes CASRPSRKGELFF. The chain links TRBV12-3 or TRBV12-4 to TRBJ2-2; D is unclear. This CDR3 has 13 amino acids. Between the trimmed V and J ends, which lost 6 bases and 8 bases, there was a span of 13 bases.

The CDR3 DNA is TGTGCCAGCAGCCCCCCCGGGGCCCGAACCCTCTCTGGGGCCAACGTCCTGACTTTC. It yields the protein CASSPPGARTLSGANVLTF. V usage is TRBV7-9 and J usage is TRBJ2-6; D possibly uses TRBD1 or TRBD2 (5 bases each). The CDR3 is 19 residues long. The V end lost 5 bases, the J end lost 0 bases, and 20 bases lay between the germline ends. The germline V gene encodes CDR1 SEHNR and CDR2 FQNEAQ (reference sequence).

This clone was seen more than once but under ten times. The J gene is TRBJ2-7, the V gene TRBV7-2; tentative D call: TRBD2 (5 bases). From germline, CDR1 is SGHTA and CDR2 FQGNSA. The CDR3 is 14 amino acids. The V end lost 1 base, the J end lost 3 bases, and 10 bases lay between the germline ends. This CDR3 is CASSLVSGLYEQYF. In DNA form, the CDR3 reads TGTGCCAGCAGCTTAGTGAGTGGACTCTACGAGCAGTACTTC.

This chain connects TRBV19 to TRBJ2-2; D unresolved. V lost 4 bases, J lost 0 bases, and 18 bases lay in between. The length of the CDR3 is 18 residues. The germline V gene encodes CDR1 LNHDA and CDR2 SQIVND (reference sequence). The CDR3: CASSTFLVRSSNTGELFF. In DNA, the CDR3 is TGTGCCAGTAGTACCTTCTTGGTTAGGTCCTCGAACACCGGGGAGCTGTTTTTT.

The V gene is TRBV11-2, the J gene TRBJ2-1; D may correspond to TRBD1 or TRBD2 (6 bases each). V lost 5 bases to trimming and J lost 0 bases, with 20 bases between them. CDR1 SGHAT and CDR2 FQNNGV come from the germline V gene. This CDR3 region has 18 residues. In DNA form, the CDR3 reads TGTGCCAGCAGCCCGAGGGGGGAGCGGATTAGCTCCTACAATGAGCAGTTCTTC. Translating gives CASSPRGERISSYNEQFF.

The CDR3 spells CASSIIADSINEQFF. CDR3 bases: TGTGCCAGTAGTATAATCGCGGACAGTATCAATGAGCAGTTCTTC. The chain joins TRBV19 to TRBJ2-1; possible D gene TRBD1, 6 bases. The V gene's germline CDR1 is LNHDA and CDR2 SQIVND (reference sequence). Trimming stripped 2 bases from V and 6 bases from J, with 14 bases between. The length of the CDR3 is 15 residues.

The gene calls are TRBV5-1 and TRBJ2-7; 8 nucleotides match TRBD1. Germline values: CDR1 SGHRS, CDR2 YFSETQ. The CDR3 is 14 residues long. The J segment lost 5 bases and the V segment lost 0 bases, leaving 4 bases of the junction unmatched. The CDR3 region is CASSLAVTGDEQYF. DNA of the CDR3: TGCGCCAGCAGCTTGGCCGTGACAGGGGACGAGCAGTACTTC. Using reference TRBV5-1 and TRBJ2-7 for the parts outside the CDR3, the full variable domain is KAGVTQTPRYLIKTRGQQVTLSCSPISGHRSVSWYQQTPGQGLQFLFEYFSETQRNKGNFPGRFSGRQFSNSRSEMNVSTLELGDSALYLCASSLAVTGDEQYFGPGTRLTVT.

The chain is built from TRBV7-9 and TRBJ2-1; D tentatively reads TRBD1 or TRBD2 (5 bases each). The CDR3 length is 13 residues. From germline, CDR1 is SEHNR and CDR2 FQNEAQ (reference sequence). The V end was cut by 7 bases, the J end by 7 bases, with 14 bases between. The CDR3 loop reads CASNDGTMNEQFF. CDR3 DNA: TGTGCCAGCAACGACGGGACGATGAATGAGCAGTTCTTC.

This clone appeared a few times. This chain links TRBV6-2 or TRBV6-3 with TRBJ2-7; 9 bases match TRBD2. This CDR3 comprises 14 residues. The trim removed 5 bases at V and 3 bases at J, leaving 5 bases unmatched. CDR1 and CDR2 (germline): MNHEY, SVGEGT. The CDR3 region has the DNA TGTGCCAGCAGTAGAGCTAGCGGGGACTACGAGCAGTACTTC. Translating it yields CASSRASGDYEQYF.

Only one count was recorded for this clone. The V gene is TRBV15, the J gene TRBJ1-2, with D possibly matching TRBD1 (5 bases). The CDR3 is 13 amino acids. V gave up 5 bases and J gave up 5 bases, with 12 bases separating them. CDR1 LNHNV and CDR2 YYDKDF come from the germline V gene (reference sequence). This CDR3 is CATSHAGGYGYTF. DNA of the CDR3: TGTGCCACCAGCCACGCGGGGGGGTATGGCTACACCTTC.

The V and J genes are TRBV7-8 and TRBJ1-5, with D hard to call. V lost 5 bases and J 7 bases, leaving 24 bases between the germline ends. The germline gives CDR1 SGHVS, CDR2 FQNEAQ. The CDR3 is 17 amino acids. CDR3 sequence (DNA): TGTGCCAGCAGCACAAAACCCCTCCGCTATCCTCAACAGCCCCAGCATTTT. It translates to CASSTKPLRYPQQPQHF.

V and J are TRBV7-4 and TRBJ1-1, with D uncertain. The germline V and J ends were trimmed by 0 bases and 7 bases, with 9 bases remaining between them. Germline V gene lookup returns CDR1 SGHVT and CDR2 SQSDAQ. This CDR3 has 13 amino acids. CDR3: CASSLARSFEAFF. The CDR3 nucleotides are TGTGCCAGCAGCTTAGCCCGGAGTTTTGAAGCTTTCTTT.